One sample yielded the 8 T cell receptor beta chains listed below, sequenced in a study of T cells in Graves' hyperthyroidism and ophthalmopathy. Amplification targeted TCR beta CDR3 regions from RNA transcripts. Initially, a first-round RT-PCR of the TCR CDR3 employed the HTBI primer set. MiXCR, run by TCRdb on the multiplex PCR reads, gives a single entry per CDR3 protein. Among just under 750,000 distinct CDR3 sequences listed, 30% to 40% were seen once. The sample consisted of blood. Receptors were obtained from a woman in her thirties or forties with Graves' hyperthyroidism.

This clonotype was observed once. This may be a read error, as it is one base from a much larger clone. Likely a read error: the CDR3 ends without its conserved phenylalanine or tryptophan. This chain joins TRBV7-2 and TRBJ1-2; 7 bases are a match to TRBD1. V gave up 4 bases and J gave up 10 bases; unmatched junction bases: 6. Looked up from germline, CDR1 is SGHTA and CDR2 is FQGNSA. This CDR3 is built from 12 residues. For the CDR3, the DNA is TGTGCCAGCAGCTCGGACAGGCTGTACTACACCCTC. Translating it yields CASSSDRLYYTL.

This chain uses TRBV27 with TRBJ2-7; 8 bases line up with TRBD1. Germline V gene data show CDR1 as MNHEY and CDR2 as SMNVEV (reference sequence). The trim removed 7 bases at V and 5 bases at J, leaving 10 bases unmatched. CDR3 length equals 14 residues. The CDR3: CASTPAGGENEQYF. CDR3 nucleotides: TGTGCCAGCACCCCAGCAGGGGGCGAAAACGAGCAGTACTTC.

This clonotype was picked up many times. The genes are TRBV7-2 and TRBJ2-7; 13 bases fit TRBD2. Germline loops: CDR1 SGHTA, CDR2 FQGNSA. CDR3 length: 15 amino acids. V lost 4 bases and J lost 6; bases outside the gene matches: 6. For the CDR3, the DNA is TGTGCCAGCAGCTCCACTAGCGGGGGGGTGGGCGAGCAGTACTTC. Translating gives CASSSTSGGVGEQYF.

This clonotype came up a few times. The chain carries TRBV7-9 and TRBJ2-7; D gene unclear. Germline lookup yields CDR1 SEHNR and CDR2 FQNEAQ (reference sequence). The CDR3 length is 14 residues. Trimming removed 1 base at V and 2 bases at J, with 9 bases between. The CDR3 here is CASSLGKRPYEQYF. The CDR3 nucleotides read TGTGCCAGCAGCTTAGGAAAAAGACCCTACGAGCAGTACTTC.

This rearrangement joins TRBV7-2 to TRBJ1-6; D is unresolved. The CDR3 covers 15 residues. CDR1 and CDR2 (germline): SGHTA, FQGNSA. V was cut by 3 bases and J by 7 bases, with 13 bases left in between. The CDR3 DNA is TGTGCCAGCAGCTTGGGAGTTTTGGGGAATTCACCCCTCCACTTT. Translating gives CASSLGVLGNSPLHF.

This clonotype was counted at least ten times. The V and J genes are TRBV6-1 and TRBJ2-7, with D uncertain. Per germline, CDR1 MNHNS and CDR2 SASEGT. Trimming left V 5 bases short and J 2 bases short, with 10 bases between. The CDR3 loop spans 13 amino acids. CDR3 coding DNA: TGTGCCAGCAGTCTACGTGAACCCTACGAGCAGTACTTC. Protein: CASSLREPYEQYF.

This clonotype was seen repeatedly, ten times or more. One end of the junction varies from germline; a read error may be responsible. The gene calls are TRBV4-1 and TRBJ1-2; D remains ambiguous. The CDR3 totals 15 residues. Germline lookup yields CDR1 MGHRA and CDR2 YSYEKL. The CDR3 is CASSQDEASNYGFTF. CDR3 nucleotide sequence: TGCGCCAGCAGCCAAGATGAGGCCTCTAACTATGGCTTCACCTTC.

This clonotype was detected only once. The V and J genes are TRBV20-1 and TRBJ2-5, with D unresolved. The germline V gene encodes CDR1 DFQATT and CDR2 SNEGSKA (reference sequence). The V end was cut by 4 bases, the J end by 5 bases, with 5 bases between. The CDR3 runs to 10 residues. CDR3 region: CSAIGETQYF. The CDR3 DNA reads as TGCAGTGCTATTGGGGAGACCCAGTACTTC.